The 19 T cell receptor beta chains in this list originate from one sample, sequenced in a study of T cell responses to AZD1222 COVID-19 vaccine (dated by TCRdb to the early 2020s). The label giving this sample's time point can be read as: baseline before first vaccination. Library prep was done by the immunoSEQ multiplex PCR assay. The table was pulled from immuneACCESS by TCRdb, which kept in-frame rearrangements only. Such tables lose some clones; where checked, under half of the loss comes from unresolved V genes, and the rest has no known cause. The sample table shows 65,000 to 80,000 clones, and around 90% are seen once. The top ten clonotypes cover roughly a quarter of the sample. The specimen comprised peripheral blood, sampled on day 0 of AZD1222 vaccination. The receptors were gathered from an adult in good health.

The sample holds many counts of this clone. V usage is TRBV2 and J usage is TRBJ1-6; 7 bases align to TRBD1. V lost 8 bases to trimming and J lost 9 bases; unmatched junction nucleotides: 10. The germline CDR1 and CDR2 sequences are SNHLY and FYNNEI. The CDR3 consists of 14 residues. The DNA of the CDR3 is TGTGCCAGCCACCCGACAGGGAAGGTTTCACCCCTCCACTTT. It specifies CASHPTGKVSPLHF. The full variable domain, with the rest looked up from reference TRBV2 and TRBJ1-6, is EPEVTQTPSHQVTQMGQEVILRCVPISNHLYFYWYRQILGQKVEFLVSFYNNEISEKSEIFDDQFSVERPDGSNFTLKIRSTKLEDSAMYFCASHPTGKVSPLHFGNGTRLTVT.

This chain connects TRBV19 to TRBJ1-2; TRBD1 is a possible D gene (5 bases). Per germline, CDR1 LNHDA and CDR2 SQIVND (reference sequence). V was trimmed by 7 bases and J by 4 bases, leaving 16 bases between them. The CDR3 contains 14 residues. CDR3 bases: TGTGCCAGTATCCCGGCGCAGGGTACCTATGGCTACACCTTC. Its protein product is CASIPAQGTYGYTF. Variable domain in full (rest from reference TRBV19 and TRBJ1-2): DGGITQSPKYLFRKEGQNVTLSCEQNLNHDAMYWYRQDPGQGLRLIYYSQIVNDFQKGDIAEGYSVSREKKESFPLTVTSAQKNPTAFYLCASIPAQGTYGYTFGSGTRLTVV.

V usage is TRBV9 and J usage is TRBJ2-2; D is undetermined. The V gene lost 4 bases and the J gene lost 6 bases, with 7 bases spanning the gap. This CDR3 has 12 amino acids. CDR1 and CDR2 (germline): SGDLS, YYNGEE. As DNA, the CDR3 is TGTGCCAGCAGCCCTCAGGCCGGGGAGCTGTTTTTT. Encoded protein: CASSPQAGELFF.

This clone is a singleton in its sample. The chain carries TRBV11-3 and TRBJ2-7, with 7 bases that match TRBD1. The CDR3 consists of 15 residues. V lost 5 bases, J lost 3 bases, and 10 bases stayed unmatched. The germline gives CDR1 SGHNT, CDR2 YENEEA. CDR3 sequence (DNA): TGTGCCAGCAGCCCTGAACGGGACAGCTTCTACGAGCAGTACTTC. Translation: CASSPERDSFYEQYF.

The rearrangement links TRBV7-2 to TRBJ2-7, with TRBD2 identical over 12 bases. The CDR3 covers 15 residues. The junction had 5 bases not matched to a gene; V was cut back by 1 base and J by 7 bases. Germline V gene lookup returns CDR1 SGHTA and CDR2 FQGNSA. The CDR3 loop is CASSLELAGGREQYF. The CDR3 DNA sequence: TGTGCCAGCAGCTTAGAACTAGCGGGAGGAAGGGAGCAGTACTTC.

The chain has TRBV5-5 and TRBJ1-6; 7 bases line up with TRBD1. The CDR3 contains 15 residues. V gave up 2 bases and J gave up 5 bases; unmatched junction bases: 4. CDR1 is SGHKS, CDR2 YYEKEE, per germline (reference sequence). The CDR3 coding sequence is TGTGCCAGCAGCTTTTCTACAGGGGATAATTCACCCCTCCACTTT. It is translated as CASSFSTGDNSPLHF.

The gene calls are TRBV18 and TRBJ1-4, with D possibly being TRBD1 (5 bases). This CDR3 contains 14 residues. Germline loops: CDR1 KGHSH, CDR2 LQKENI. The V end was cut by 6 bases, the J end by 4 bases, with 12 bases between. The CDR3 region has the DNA TGTGCCAGCTCCCTTAGACAGAATAATGAAAAACTGTTTTTT. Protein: CASSLRQNNEKLFF.

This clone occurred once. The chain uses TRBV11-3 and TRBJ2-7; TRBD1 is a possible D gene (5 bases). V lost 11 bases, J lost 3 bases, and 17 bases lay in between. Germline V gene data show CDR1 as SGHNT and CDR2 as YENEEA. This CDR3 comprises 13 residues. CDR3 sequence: CAGPGIVIYEQYF. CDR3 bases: TGTGCCGGTCCAGGGATCGTAATCTACGAGCAGTACTTC.

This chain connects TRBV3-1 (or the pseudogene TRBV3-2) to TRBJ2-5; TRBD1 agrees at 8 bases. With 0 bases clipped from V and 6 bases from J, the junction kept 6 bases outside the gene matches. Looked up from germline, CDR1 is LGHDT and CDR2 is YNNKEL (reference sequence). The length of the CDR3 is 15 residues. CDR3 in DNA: TGTGCCAGCAGCCAAGATCGAAACAGGGGGAAGACCCAGTACTTC. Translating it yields CASSQDRNRGKTQYF.

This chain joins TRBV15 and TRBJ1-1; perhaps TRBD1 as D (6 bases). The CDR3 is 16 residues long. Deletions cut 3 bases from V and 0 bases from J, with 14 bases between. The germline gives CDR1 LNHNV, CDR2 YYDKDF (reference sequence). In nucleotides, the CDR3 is TGTGCCACCAGCAGTCTGACAGGCATCATGAACACTGAAGCTTTCTTT. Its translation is CATSSLTGIMNTEAFF.

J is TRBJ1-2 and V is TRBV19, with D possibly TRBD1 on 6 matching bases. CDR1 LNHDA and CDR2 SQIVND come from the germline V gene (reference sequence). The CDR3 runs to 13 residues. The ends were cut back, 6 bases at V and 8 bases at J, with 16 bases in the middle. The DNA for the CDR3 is TGTGCCAGTAGGCTACAGGGAGGGGAAGGCTACACCTTC. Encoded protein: CASRLQGGEGYTF.

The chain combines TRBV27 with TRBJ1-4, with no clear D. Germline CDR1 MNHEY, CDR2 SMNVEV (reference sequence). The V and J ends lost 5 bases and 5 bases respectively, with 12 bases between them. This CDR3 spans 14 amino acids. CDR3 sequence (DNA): TGTGCCAGCAGTATCAGATGGGAAAATGAAAAACTGTTTTTT. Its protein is CASSIRWENEKLFF.

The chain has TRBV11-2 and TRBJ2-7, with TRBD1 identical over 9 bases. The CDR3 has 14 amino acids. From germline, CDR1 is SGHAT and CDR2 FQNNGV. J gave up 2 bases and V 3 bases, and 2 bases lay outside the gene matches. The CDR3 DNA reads TGTGCCAGCAGCTTGACAGGGGGACCCTACGAGCAGTACTTC. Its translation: CASSLTGGPYEQYF.

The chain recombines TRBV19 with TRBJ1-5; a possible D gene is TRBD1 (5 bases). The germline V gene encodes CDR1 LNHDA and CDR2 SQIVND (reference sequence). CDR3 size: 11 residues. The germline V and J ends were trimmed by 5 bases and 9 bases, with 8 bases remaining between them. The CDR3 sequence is CASSWGGPQHF. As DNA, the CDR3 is TGTGCCAGTAGTTGGGGGGGGCCCCAGCATTTT.

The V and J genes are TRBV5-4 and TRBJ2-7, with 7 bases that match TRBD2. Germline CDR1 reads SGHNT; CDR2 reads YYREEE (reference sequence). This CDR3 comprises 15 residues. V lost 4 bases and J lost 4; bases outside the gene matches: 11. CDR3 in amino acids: CASSDREAPTYEQYF. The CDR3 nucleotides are TGTGCCAGCAGCGACCGGGAGGCCCCCACATACGAGCAGTACTTC. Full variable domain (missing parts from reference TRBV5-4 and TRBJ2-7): ETGVTQSPTHLIKTRGQQVTLRCSSQSGHNTVSWYQQALGQGPQFIFQYYREEENGRGNFPPRFSGLQFPNYSSELNVNALELDDSALYLCASSDREAPTYEQYFGPGTRLTVT.

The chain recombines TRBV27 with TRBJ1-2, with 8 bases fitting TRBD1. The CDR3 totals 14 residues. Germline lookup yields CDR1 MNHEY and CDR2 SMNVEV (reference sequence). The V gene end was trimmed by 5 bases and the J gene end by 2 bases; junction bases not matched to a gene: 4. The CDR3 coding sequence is TGTGCCAGCAGTCGGGACAGGAGCAACTATGGCTACACCTTC. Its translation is CASSRDRSNYGYTF.

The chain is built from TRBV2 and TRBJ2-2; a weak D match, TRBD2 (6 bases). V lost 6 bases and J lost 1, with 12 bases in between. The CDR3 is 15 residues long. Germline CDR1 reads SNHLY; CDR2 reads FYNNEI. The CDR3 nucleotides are TGTGCCAGCAGAACCGGGAGCCGGAACACCGGGGAGCTGTTTTTT. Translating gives CASRTGSRNTGELFF.

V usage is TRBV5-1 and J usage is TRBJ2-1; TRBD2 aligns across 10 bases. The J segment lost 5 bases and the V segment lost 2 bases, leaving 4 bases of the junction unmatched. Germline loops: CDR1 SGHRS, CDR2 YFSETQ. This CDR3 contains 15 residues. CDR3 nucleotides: TGCGCCAGCAGCTTATCACTAGCGGGACACAATGAGCAGTTCTTC. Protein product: CASSLSLAGHNEQFF.

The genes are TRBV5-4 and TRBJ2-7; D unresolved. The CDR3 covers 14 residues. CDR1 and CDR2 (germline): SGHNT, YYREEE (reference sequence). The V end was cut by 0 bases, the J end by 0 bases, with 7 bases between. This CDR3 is CASSLAASSYEQYF. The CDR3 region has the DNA TGTGCCAGCAGCTTGGCGGCCTCCTCCTACGAGCAGTACTTC.